Each of the 13 T cell receptor beta chains below was sequenced from the same sample in a study of spatial heterogeneity in lung cancer. Time point meaning: sample taken at primary tumor resection. Tumor, nontumor lung or frozen PBMC supplied whole RNA, sequenced without sorting. MiXCR was run by TCRdb on the 5' RACE reads, yielding one entry per CDR3 protein. This sample has 50,000 to 65,000 distinct CDR3 sequences, with approximately 8% found just once. The specimen was PBMCs, collected at surgery. The receptors here all came from a female donor with early-stage non-small cell lung cancer.

The table lists this clonotype with many counts. The rearrangement joins TRBV5-1 to TRBJ2-2, with 8 positions matching TRBD1. Germline-derived CDR1 and CDR2 are SGHRS and YFSETQ. The CDR3 consists of 16 residues. With 4 bases clipped from V and 5 bases from J, the junction kept 10 bases outside the gene matches. DNA of the CDR3: TGCGCCAGCAGCCCGCGGGCAGGGGGCGAAACCGGGGAGCTGTTTTTT. It is translated as CASSPRAGGETGELFF. Together with reference TRBV5-1 and TRBJ2-2, the CDR3 gives the full variable domain: KAGVTQTPRYLIKTRGQQVTLSCSPISGHRSVSWYQQTPGQGLQFLFEYFSETQRNKGNFPGRFSGRQFSNSRSEMNVSTLELGDSALYLCASSPRAGGETGELFFGEGSRLTVL.

The chain couples TRBV7-6 to TRBJ1-2; 8 positions agree with TRBD1. The junction had 7 bases not matched to a gene; V was cut back by 2 bases and J by 5 bases. CDR1 is SGHVS and CDR2 is FNYEAQ in the germline V gene. CDR3 size: 15 residues. The CDR3 spells CASSLFRDRKYGYTF. In DNA form, the CDR3 reads TGTGCCAGCAGCTTATTTCGGGACAGGAAATATGGCTACACCTTC.

In its sample, this clonotype was seen a few times. CDR3 bases: TGCGCCAGCAGCTCTGCGGGAGGAGGCACAGATACGCAGTATTTT. Its translation is CASSSAGGGTDTQYF. This chain links TRBV5-1 with TRBJ2-3, with TRBD2 identical over 8 bases. V shed 3 bases, J shed 1 base, and the junction held 4 bases outside the gene matches. The CDR3 consists of 15 residues. Germline-derived CDR1 and CDR2 are SGHRS and YFSETQ.

The chain is built from TRBV19 and TRBJ2-2, with D perhaps matching TRBD1 or TRBD2 (5 bases each). CDR1 and CDR2 from the germline V gene are LNHDA and SQIVND (reference sequence). The CDR3 is made up of 14 amino acids. Trimming left V 2 bases short and J 6 bases short, with 10 bases between. CDR3 amino acids: CASSITGAAGELFF. As DNA, the CDR3 is TGTGCCAGTAGTATAACCGGGGCGGCCGGGGAGCTGTTTTTT.

V and J are TRBV6-5 and TRBJ2-1; D is uncertain. This CDR3 has 15 residues. V was pared by 4 bases and J by 0 bases, with 10 bases between. Germline V gives CDR1 MNHEY, CDR2 SVGAGI. CDR3 loop: CASSLSTNSYNEQFF. CDR3 sequence (DNA): TGTGCCAGCAGTTTATCGACCAACTCCTACAATGAGCAGTTCTTC.

This clonotype was found a few times. The chain employs TRBV7-6 and TRBJ2-7; 15 nucleotides match TRBD2. CDR1 is SGHVS, CDR2 FNYEAQ, per germline. The CDR3 covers 21 residues. V gave up 0 bases and J gave up 3 bases; unmatched junction bases: 15. This chain's CDR3 is CASSLAFSSPGLAGGRYEQYF. In DNA form, the CDR3 reads TGTGCCAGCAGCTTAGCGTTTTCATCCCCCGGACTAGCGGGAGGGCGCTACGAGCAGTACTTC.

This clonotype was observed a handful of times. The V and J genes are TRBV12-3 or TRBV12-4 and TRBJ2-5; D is perhaps TRBD1 (6 bases). CDR3 length: 11 residues. The ends were cut back, 6 bases at V and 10 bases at J, with 12 bases in the middle. The CDR3 loop reads CASSIQGYQYF. The DNA of the CDR3 is TGTGCCAGCAGCATACAGGGCTACCAGTACTTC.

This clonotype was seen only a few times. V and J are TRBV27 and TRBJ2-7; TRBD2 is a possible D gene (5 bases). V lost 2 bases to trimming and J lost 1 base, with 6 bases between them. Germline V gene sequence: CDR1 MNHEY, CDR2 SMNVEV (reference sequence). This CDR3 region has 13 residues. CDR3 DNA: TGTGCCAGCAGTTTAAAGCGGTCCTACGAGCAGTACTTC. It is translated as CASSLKRSYEQYF.

The V call is TRBV7-9, the J call TRBJ2-1; the D gene is possibly TRBD1 (6 bases). Trimming pared 6 bases from V and 4 bases from J, leaving 19 bases between. The CDR3 contains 16 residues. Germline assignment: CDR1 SEHNR and CDR2 FQNEAQ (reference sequence). Here the CDR3 reads CASSTGPLGGYNEQFF. The CDR3 DNA reads as TGTGCCAGCAGTACAGGGCCCTTAGGGGGTTACAATGAGCAGTTCTTC. Complete variable domain (other parts from reference TRBV7-9 and TRBJ2-1): DTGVSQNPRHKITKRGQNVTFRCDPISEHNRLYWYRQTLGQGPEFLTYFQNEAQLEKSRLLSDRFSAERPKGSFSTLEIQRTEQGDSAMYLCASSTGPLGGYNEQFFGPGTRLTVL.

This clonotype has more than one count but fewer than ten. The chain couples TRBV20-1 to TRBJ1-2, with a tentative D call TRBD1 (5 bases). CDR1 and CDR2 from the germline V gene are DFQATT and SNEGSKA (reference sequence). Trimming removed 5 bases at V and 8 bases at J, with 21 bases between. The CDR3 is made up of 14 amino acids. The CDR3 loop is CSAFPPGTHRGYTF. The CDR3, as DNA: TGCAGTGCTTTTCCCCCAGGGACTCACCGGGGCTACACCTTC.

The CDR3 bases are TGTGCCAGCAGTCCCCCGAGGGGGCTTGAGGGGACCGGGGAGCTGTTTTTT. This encodes CASSPPRGLEGTGELFF. The J gene is TRBJ2-2, the V gene TRBV28; 7 nucleotides agree with TRBD1. CDR1 and CDR2 from the germline V gene are MDHEN and SYDVKM. The CDR3 extends over 17 amino acids. V shed 5 bases, J shed 5 bases, and the junction held 14 bases outside the gene matches.

This clonotype was seen a few times. The chain combines TRBV12-3 or TRBV12-4 with TRBJ2-5; D perhaps matches TRBD1 (6 bases). Trimming shortened V by 3 bases and J by 3 bases, and 8 bases separated the two germline ends. The CDR3 is 13 residues long. The CDR3 sequence: CASSFGGEETQYF. The CDR3 nucleotides read TGTGCCAGCAGTTTTGGGGGCGAAGAGACCCAGTACTTC.

Remarks on this clonotype: A much larger clone lies a single base off, so this may be a read error. The CDR3 is CSAASSGGPTGELFF. DNA for the CDR3: TGCAGTGCTGCCTCTAGCGGGGGACCCACCGGGGAGCTGTTTTTT. The chain links TRBV20-1 to TRBJ2-2; 10 bases are a match to TRBD2. CDR3 length equals 15 residues. V was clipped by 5 bases and J by 4 bases; unmatched bases: 7. CDR1 and CDR2 (germline): DFQATT, SNEGSKA (reference sequence).